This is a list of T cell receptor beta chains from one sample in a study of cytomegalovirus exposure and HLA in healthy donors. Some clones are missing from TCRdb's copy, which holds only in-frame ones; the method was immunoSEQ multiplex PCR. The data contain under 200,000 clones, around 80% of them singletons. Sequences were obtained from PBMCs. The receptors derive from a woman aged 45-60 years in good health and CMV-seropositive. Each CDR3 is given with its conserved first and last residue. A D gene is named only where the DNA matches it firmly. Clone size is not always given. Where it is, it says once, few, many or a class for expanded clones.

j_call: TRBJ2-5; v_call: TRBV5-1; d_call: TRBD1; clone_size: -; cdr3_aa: CASSLVPRGHQETQYF; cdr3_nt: TGCGCCAGCAGCTTGGTACCCAGGGGGCACCAAGAGACCCAGTACTTC
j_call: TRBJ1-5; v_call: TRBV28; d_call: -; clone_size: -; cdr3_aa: CASSDHGSQRSNQPQHF; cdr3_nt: TGTGCCAGCAGCGACCACGGGTCGCAGAGGAGCAATCAGCCCCAGCATTTT
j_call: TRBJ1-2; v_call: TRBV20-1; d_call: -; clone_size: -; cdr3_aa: CSPSVNYGYTF; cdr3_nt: TGCAGTCCATCAGTGAACTATGGCTACACCTTC
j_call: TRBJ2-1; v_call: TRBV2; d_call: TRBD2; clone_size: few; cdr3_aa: CASSDRDYPLEQFF; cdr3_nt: TGTGCCAGCAGCGACCGGGACTACCCTCTTGAGCAGTTCTTC
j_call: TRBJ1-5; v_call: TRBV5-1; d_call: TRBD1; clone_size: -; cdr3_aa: CASSRGTGTGGGQPQHF; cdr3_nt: TGCGCCAGCAGCCGGGGGACCGGGACAGGGGGCGGTCAGCCCCAGCATTTT
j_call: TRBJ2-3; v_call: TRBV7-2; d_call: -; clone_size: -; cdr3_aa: CASSLGGGAGRWTDTQYF; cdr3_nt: TGTGCCAGCAGCTTAGGTGGGGGGGCGGGTAGGTGGACAGATACGCAGTATTTT
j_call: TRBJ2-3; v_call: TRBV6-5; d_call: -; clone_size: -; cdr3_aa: CASSYEDTQYF; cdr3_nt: TGTGCCAGCAGTTACGAGGATACGCAGTATTTT
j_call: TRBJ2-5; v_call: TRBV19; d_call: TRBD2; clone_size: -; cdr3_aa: CASSNSGRYQETQYF; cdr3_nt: TGTGCCAGTAGTAATAGCGGGAGGTACCAAGAGACCCAGTACTTC
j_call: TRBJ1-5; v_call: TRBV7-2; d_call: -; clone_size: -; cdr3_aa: CASSYQWGLGQPQHF; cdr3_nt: TGTGCCAGCAGCTACCAGTGGGGACTCGGTCAGCCCCAGCATTTT
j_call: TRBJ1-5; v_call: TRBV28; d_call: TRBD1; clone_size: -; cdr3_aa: CASSFLDRDNQPQHF; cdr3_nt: TGTGCCAGCAGTTTTCTGGACAGGGACAATCAGCCCCAGCATTTT
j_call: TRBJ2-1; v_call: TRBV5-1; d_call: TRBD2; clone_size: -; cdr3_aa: CASSWTSGGGSEQFF; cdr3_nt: TGCGCCAGCAGCTGGACTAGCGGGGGGGGGAGTGAGCAGTTCTTC
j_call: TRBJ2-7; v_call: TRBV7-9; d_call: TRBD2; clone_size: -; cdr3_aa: CASRQGYGTTFYEQYF; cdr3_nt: TGTGCCAGCAGGCAGGGCTATGGGACTACCTTCTACGAGCAGTACTTC
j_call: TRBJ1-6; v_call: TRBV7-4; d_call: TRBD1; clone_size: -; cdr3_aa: CASSPTRGELVWGNSPLHF; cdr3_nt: TGTGCCAGCAGCCCGACCAGGGGGGAGCTAGTTTGGGGAAATTCACCCCTCCACTTT
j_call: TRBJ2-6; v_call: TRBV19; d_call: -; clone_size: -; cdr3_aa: CASTGTKVSGANVLTF; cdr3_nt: TGTGCCAGTACCGGGACAAAAGTCTCTGGGGCCAACGTCCTGACTTTC
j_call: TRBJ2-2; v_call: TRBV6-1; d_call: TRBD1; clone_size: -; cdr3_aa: CASSENRGSRELFF; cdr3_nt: TGTGCCAGCAGTGAAAACAGGGGGTCCCGGGAGCTGTTTTTT
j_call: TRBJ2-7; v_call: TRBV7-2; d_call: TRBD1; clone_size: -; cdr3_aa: CASSPGGSPYEQYF; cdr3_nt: TGTGCCAGCAGCCCAGGGGGTTCCCCCTACGAGCAGTACTTC
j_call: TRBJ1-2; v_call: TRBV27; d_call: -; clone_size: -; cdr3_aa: CASVPLSAGDNYGYTF; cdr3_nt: TGTGCCAGCGTCCCTCTGTCAGCAGGTGATAACTATGGCTACACCTTC
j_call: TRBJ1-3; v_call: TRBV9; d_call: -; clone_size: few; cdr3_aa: CASSVEGSASGNTIYF; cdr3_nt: TGTGCCAGCAGCGTAGAGGGGTCAGCCTCTGGAAACACCATATATTTT
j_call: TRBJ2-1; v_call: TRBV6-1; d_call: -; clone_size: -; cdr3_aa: CASSEFRGDEQFF; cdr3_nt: TGTGCCAGCAGTGAATTTCGGGGAGATGAGCAGTTCTTC
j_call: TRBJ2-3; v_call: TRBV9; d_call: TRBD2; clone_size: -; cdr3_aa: CASSVASGKQYF; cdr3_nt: TGTGCCAGCAGCGTAGCTAGCGGGAAGCAGTATTTT
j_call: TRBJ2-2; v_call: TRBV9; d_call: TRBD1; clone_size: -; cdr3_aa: CASSAKPGQGRINTGELFF; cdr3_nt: TGTGCCAGCAGCGCCAAACCGGGACAGGGCCGAATCAACACCGGGGAGCTGTTTTTT
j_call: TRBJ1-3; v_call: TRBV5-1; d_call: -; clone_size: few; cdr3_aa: CASSPTATVGNTIYF; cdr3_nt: TGCGCCAGCAGCCCCACCGCTACAGTTGGAAACACCATATATTTT
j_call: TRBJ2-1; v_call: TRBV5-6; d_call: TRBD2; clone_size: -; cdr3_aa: CASSLRFGGGSYNEQFF; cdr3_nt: TGTGCCAGCAGCTTGAGGTTCGGGGGGGGTAGTTACAATGAGCAGTTCTTC
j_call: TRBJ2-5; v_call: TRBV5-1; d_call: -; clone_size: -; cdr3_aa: CASSSNSPRSETQYF; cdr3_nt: TGCGCCAGCAGCTCCAACTCTCCTAGAAGCGAGACCCAGTACTTC
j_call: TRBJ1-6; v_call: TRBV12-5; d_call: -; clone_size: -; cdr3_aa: CASGPPGGGPLHF; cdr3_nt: TGTGCTAGTGGACCGCCTGGGGGGGGTCCACTCCACTTT
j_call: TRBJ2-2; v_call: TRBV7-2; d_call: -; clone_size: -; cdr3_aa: CASSRRRGDTGELFF; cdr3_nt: TGTGCCAGCAGCCGACGCAGGGGGGACACCGGGGAGCTGTTTTTT